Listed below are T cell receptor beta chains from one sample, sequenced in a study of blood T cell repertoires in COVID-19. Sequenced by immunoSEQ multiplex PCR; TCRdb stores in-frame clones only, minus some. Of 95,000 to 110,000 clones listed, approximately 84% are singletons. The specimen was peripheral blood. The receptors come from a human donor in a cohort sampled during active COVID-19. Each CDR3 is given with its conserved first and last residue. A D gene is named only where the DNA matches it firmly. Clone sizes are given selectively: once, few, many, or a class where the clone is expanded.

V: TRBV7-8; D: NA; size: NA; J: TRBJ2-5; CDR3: CASSPRGLETQYF; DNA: TGTGCCAGCAGCCCCCGGGGGTTAGAGACCCAGTACTTC
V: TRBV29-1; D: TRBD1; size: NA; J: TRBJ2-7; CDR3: CSVIGDSLSYEQYF; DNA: TGCAGCGTTATTGGGGACAGCCTCTCCTACGAGCAGTACTTC
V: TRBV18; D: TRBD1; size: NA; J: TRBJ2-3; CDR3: CASSPPGWDRVTDTQYF; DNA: TGTGCCAGCTCACCACCGGGCTGGGACAGGGTAACAGATACGCAGTATTTT
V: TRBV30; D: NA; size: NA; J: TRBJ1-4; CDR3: CAWSQDMTVTNEKLFF; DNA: TGTGCCTGGAGTCAGGACATGACAGTTACCAATGAAAAACTGTTTTTT
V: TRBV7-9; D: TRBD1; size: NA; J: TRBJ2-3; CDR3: CASSLALGTGFSDTQYF; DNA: TGTGCCAGCAGCTTAGCGTTGGGGACAGGGTTCTCAGATACGCAGTATTTT
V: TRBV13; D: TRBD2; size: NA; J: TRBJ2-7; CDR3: CASSFSTSENSYEQYF; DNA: TGTGCCAGCAGCTTCTCGACTAGCGAGAACTCCTACGAGCAGTACTTC
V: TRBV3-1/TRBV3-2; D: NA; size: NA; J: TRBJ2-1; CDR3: CASSHLEVHNEQFF; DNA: TGTGCCAGCAGCCACCTAGAGGTCCACAATGAGCAGTTCTTC
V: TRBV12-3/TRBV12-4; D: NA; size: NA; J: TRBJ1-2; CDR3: CASSFLGNYGYTF; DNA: TGTGCCAGCAGTTTTTTGGGCAACTATGGCTACACCTTC
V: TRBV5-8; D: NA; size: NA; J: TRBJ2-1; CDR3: CASSLTYGEQFF; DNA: TGTGCCAGCAGCTTAACCTATGGTGAGCAGTTCTTC
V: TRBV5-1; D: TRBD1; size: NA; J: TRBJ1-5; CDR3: CASSQGQGDQPQHF; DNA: TGCGCCAGCAGCCAGGGACAGGGGGATCAGCCCCAGCATTTT
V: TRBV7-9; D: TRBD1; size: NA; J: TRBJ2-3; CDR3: CASSLDGTGYSDTQYF; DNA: TGTGCCAGCAGCTTAGATGGGACAGGGTATTCGGATACGCAGTATTTT
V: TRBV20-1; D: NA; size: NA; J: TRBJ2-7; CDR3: CSASTSPGHEQYF; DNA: TGCAGTGCTAGTACCAGTCCTGGGCACGAGCAGTACTTC
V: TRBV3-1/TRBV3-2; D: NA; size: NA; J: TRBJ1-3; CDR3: CASSLRGTGNTIYF; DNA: TGTGCCAGCAGTTTGCGGGGCACTGGAAACACCATATATTTT
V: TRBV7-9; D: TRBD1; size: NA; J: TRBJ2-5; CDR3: CASSLEGTGGEETQYF; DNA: TGTGCCAGCAGCTTAGAGGGGACAGGGGGCGAAGAGACCCAGTACTTC
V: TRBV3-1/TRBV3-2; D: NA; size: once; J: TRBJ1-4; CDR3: CASSQRGTNEKLFF; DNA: TGTGCCAGCAGCCAAAGGGGGACTAATGAAAAACTGTTTTTT
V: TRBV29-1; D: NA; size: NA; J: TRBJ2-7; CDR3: CSVEGRDEQYF; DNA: TGCAGCGTTGAAGGGAGAGACGAGCAGTACTTC
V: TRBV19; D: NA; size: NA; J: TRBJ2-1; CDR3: CASSQGSSYNEQFF; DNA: TGTGCCAGTAGTCAGGGGAGCTCCTACAATGAGCAGTTCTTC
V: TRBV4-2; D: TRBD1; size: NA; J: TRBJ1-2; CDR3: CASSQVTGGELYYGYTF; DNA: TGTGCCAGCAGCCAAGTTACAGGGGGCGAGTTGTACTATGGCTACACCTTC
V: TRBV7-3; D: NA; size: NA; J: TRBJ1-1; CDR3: CASSLAPGPGDTEAFF; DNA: TGTGCCAGCAGCTTAGCCCCCGGACCAGGGGACACTGAAGCTTTCTTT
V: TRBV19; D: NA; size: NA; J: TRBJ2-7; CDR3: CASSMWPSAHEQYF; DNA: TGTGCCAGTAGTATGTGGCCGTCCGCCCACGAGCAGTACTTC
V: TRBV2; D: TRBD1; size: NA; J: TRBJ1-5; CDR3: CASSGSGQGNQPQHF; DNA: TGTGCCAGCAGTGGTTCCGGACAGGGGAATCAGCCCCAGCATTTT
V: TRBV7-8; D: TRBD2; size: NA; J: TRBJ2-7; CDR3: CASSPGTSGITYEQYF; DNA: TGTGCCAGCAGCCCGGGGACTAGCGGGATCACCTACGAGCAGTACTTC
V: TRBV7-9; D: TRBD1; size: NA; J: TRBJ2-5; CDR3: CASRTGTGVETQYF; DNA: TGTGCCAGCAGGACCGGGACAGGGGTCGAGACCCAGTACTTC
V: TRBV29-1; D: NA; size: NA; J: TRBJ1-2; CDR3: CSAGMLGVGYTF; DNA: TGCAGCGCCGGCATGCTAGGGGTTGGCTACACCTTC
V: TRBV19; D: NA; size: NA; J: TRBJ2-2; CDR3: CASSIGFRSNTGELFF; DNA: TGTGCCAGTAGTATAGGTTTCAGGTCGAACACCGGGGAGCTGTTTTTT
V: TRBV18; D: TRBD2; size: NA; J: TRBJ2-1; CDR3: CASESGRAGEQFF; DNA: TGTGCCAGTGAGAGCGGGAGGGCCGGGGAGCAGTTCTTC
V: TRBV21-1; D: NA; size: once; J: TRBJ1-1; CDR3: CASSFQGGGIWTEAFF; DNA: TGTGCCAGCAGCTTCCAGGGGGGCGGTATTTGGACTGAAGCTTTCTTT
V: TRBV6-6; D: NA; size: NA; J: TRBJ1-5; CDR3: CASSYTQGNQPQHF; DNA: TGTGCCAGCAGTTACACACAGGGTAATCAGCCCCAGCATTTT
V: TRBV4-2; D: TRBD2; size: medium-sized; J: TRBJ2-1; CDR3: CASSRSPGLAINNEQFF; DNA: TGTGCCAGCAGCCGATCACCGGGACTAGCGATAAACAATGAGCAGTTCTTC
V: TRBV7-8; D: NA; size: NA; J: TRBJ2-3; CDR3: CASSFLLGGGTDTQYF; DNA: TGTGCCAGCAGCTTTCTTCTTGGCGGAGGCACAGATACGCAGTATTTT
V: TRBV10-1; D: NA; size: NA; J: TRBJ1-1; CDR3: CASSVDTLRNTEAFF; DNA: TGCGCCAGCAGTGTAGACACCCTCAGGAACACTGAAGCTTTCTTT
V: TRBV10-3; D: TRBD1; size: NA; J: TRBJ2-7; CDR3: CAISGGQAAAYEQYF; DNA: TGTGCCATCAGTGGGGGACAGGCAGCAGCCTACGAGCAGTACTTC
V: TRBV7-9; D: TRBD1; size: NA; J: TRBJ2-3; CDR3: CASSLRGQGGDTQYF; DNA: TGTGCCAGCAGCTTACGGGGACAGGGGGGAGATACGCAGTATTTT
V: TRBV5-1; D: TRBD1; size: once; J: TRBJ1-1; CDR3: CASSSDGQDTEAFF; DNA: TGCGCCAGCAGCTCTGACGGACAGGACACTGAAGCTTTCTTT
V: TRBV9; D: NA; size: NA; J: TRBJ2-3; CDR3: CASSAGTSDTQYF; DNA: TGTGCCAGCAGCGCCGGGACATCCGACACGCAGTATTTT
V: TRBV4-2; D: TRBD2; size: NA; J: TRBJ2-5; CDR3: CASSQTSGTSGGAWRETQYF; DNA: TGTGCCAGCAGCCAGACCTCCGGGACTAGCGGGGGGGCCTGGCGGGAGACCCAGTACTTC
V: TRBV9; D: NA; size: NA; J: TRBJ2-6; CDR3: CASSEIRRGSGANVLTF; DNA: TGTGCCAGCAGCGAGATCCGTCGGGGCTCTGGGGCCAACGTCCTGACTTTC
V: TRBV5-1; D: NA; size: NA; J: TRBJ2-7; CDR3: CASRNGQGEQYF; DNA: TGCGCCAGCCGAAACGGGCAGGGCGAGCAGTACTTC
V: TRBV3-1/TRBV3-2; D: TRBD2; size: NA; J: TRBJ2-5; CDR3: CASRRGTGGKETQYF; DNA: TGTGCCAGCCGAAGGGGGACGGGGGGGAAAGAGACCCAGTACTTC
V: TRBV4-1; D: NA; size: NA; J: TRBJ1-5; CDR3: CASSQVESSQPQHF; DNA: TGCGCCAGCAGCCAAGTTGAAAGTAGTCAGCCCCAGCATTTT
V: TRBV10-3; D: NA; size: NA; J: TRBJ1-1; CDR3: CAISPRVENTEAFF; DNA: TGTGCCATCAGTCCACGGGTGGAGAACACTGAAGCTTTCTTT
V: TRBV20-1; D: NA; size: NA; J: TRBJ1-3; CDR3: CSASSRSSGNTIYF; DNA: TGCAGTGCTAGTTCCCGGAGCTCTGGAAACACCATATATTTT
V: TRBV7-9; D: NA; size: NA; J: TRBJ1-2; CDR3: CASSGSEDGGYGYTF; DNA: TGTGCCAGCAGCGGCTCGGAAGACGGGGGGTATGGCTACACCTTC
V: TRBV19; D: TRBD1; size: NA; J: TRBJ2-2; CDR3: CASRPGQGLTGELFF; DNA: TGTGCCAGTAGGCCGGGACAGGGACTCACCGGGGAGCTGTTTTTT
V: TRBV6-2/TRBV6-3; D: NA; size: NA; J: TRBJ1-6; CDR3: CASSLQGIRYGSLHF; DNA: TGTGCCAGCAGTTTACAAGGTATTCGCTACGGGTCCCTCCACTTT
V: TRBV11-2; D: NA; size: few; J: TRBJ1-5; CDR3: CASSLDAQNQPQHF; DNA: TGTGCCAGCAGCTTAGATGCCCAGAATCAGCCCCAGCATTTT
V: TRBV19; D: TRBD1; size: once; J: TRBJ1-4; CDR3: CASSPDRESSEKLFF; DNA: TGTGCCAGTAGTCCTGACAGGGAGTCGAGTGAAAAACTGTTTTTT
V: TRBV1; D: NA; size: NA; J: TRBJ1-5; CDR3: CTSSQAGFNQPQHF; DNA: TGCACCAGCAGCCAAGCAGGATTCAATCAGCCCCAGCATTTT
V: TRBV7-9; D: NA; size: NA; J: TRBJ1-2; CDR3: CASSFDGQIYGYTF; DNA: TGTGCCAGCAGCTTTGACGGACAGATCTATGGCTACACCTTC
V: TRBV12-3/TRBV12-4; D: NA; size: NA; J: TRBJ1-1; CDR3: CASSFSRNTEAFF; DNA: TGTGCCAGCAGTTTCTCTAGGAACACTGAAGCTTTCTTT
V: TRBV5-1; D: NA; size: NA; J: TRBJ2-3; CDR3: CASSLEDGHTDTQYF; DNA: TGCGCCAGCAGCTTAGAGGATGGTCACACAGATACGCAGTATTTT
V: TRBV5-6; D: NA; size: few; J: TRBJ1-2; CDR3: CASSLWLMANYGYTF; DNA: TGTGCCAGCAGCCTATGGTTGATGGCTAACTATGGCTACACCTTC
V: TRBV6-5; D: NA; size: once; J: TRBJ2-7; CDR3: CASSYRTAYEQYF; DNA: TGTGCCAGCAGTTACCGGACAGCCTACGAGCAGTACTTC
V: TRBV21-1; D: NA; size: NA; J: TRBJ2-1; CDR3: CASRTGTSGRNEQFF; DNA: TGTGCCAGCAGAACCGGGACTAGCGGGAGGAATGAGCAGTTCTTC
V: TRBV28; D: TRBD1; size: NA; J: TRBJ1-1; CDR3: CASSSGTGYIAEAFF; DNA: TGTGCCAGCAGTTCCGGGACAGGGTATATTGCTGAAGCTTTCTTT
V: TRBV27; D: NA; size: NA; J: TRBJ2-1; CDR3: CASSLRRVQFYEQFF; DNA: TGTGCCAGCAGTTTAAGGCGTGTACAGTTCTATGAGCAGTTCTTC